This TCR beta chain was retrieved from a study of blood T cell repertoires in COVID-19. Assay: immunoSEQ multiplex PCR; the TCRdb copy retains only in-frame clones and omits some. The table shows 390,000 or so clones, with 80% to 90% occurring only once. Allocation to cohorts depended on clinical history reported by the participants. Symptom resolution, clearance, or two negative PCRs marked donors in Cohort 3 as recovered. This CDR3 spans 15 amino acids. Trimming cost V 6 bases and J 9 bases; bases outside gene matches: 11. Germline V gene sequence: CDR1 SGHTA, CDR2 FQGNSA. The chain joins TRBV7-2 to TRBJ1-4, with 9 positions matching TRBD1. Source material: PBMCs or T cells enriched from blood (not recorded which). The clonotype originates from a man between 18 and 35 years old who had recovered from COVID-19. The CDR3 spells CASRSGTGSTQKLFF. The DNA for the CDR3 is TGTGCCAGCAGATCCGGGACAGGGTCTACGCAAAAACTGTTTTTT.